Listed below are T cell receptor beta chains from one sample, sequenced in a study of cytomegalovirus exposure and HLA in healthy donors. The repertoire was sequenced with immunoSEQ multiplex PCR; TCRdb's copy has only in-frame clones and lacks some. The profile shows around 94,000 clones, approximately 94% of them singletons. The sample consisted of PBMCs. These receptors came from a young woman in good health and CMV-seronegative. The CDR3 runs from the conserved cysteine through the conserved F or W. Each record gives: CDR3 protein, clone size, J gene, D gene, V gene. D genes are given only for firm matches. Size is stated for part of the rows, as once, few or many counts, or as a class when the clone is expanded.

CDR3 protein: CASSAAAGADVNIQYF
clone size: .
J gene: TRBJ2-4
D gene: TRBD2
V gene: TRBV9

CDR3 protein: CASSVDGGYSGNTIYF
clone size: .
J gene: TRBJ1-3
D gene: .
V gene: TRBV9

CDR3 protein: CAISESIVEGGYGYTF
clone size: once
J gene: TRBJ1-2
D gene: .
V gene: TRBV10-3

CDR3 protein: CASSPGQPYSNQPQHF
clone size: .
J gene: TRBJ1-5
D gene: .
V gene: TRBV18

CDR3 protein: CASSQDRTGSETQYF
clone size: once
J gene: TRBJ2-5
D gene: TRBD1
V gene: TRBV14

CDR3 protein: CASSQDFHVVGGFSYEQYF
clone size: .
J gene: TRBJ2-7
D gene: .
V gene: TRBV4-3

CDR3 protein: CASGTSGEQYF
clone size: .
J gene: TRBJ2-7
D gene: .
V gene: TRBV19

CDR3 protein: CASSPGGNEQFF
clone size: .
J gene: TRBJ2-1
D gene: .
V gene: TRBV7-2

CDR3 protein: CASSTHGLAGGGTYNEQFF
clone size: .
J gene: TRBJ2-1
D gene: TRBD2
V gene: TRBV9

CDR3 protein: CASSPDSGANVLTF
clone size: .
J gene: TRBJ2-6
D gene: .
V gene: TRBV9

CDR3 protein: CASSADRVIGTQYF
clone size: once
J gene: TRBJ2-3
D gene: TRBD1
V gene: TRBV9

CDR3 protein: CSPGGGYTF
clone size: .
J gene: TRBJ1-2
D gene: TRBD1
V gene: TRBV20-1

CDR3 protein: CASSSRDRVQETQYF
clone size: .
J gene: TRBJ2-5
D gene: TRBD1
V gene: TRBV27

CDR3 protein: CASSNRLAESTDTQYF
clone size: .
J gene: TRBJ2-3
D gene: .
V gene: TRBV21-1

CDR3 protein: CASSVAGGAKAFF
clone size: .
J gene: TRBJ1-1
D gene: TRBD1
V gene: TRBV9

CDR3 protein: CASLASGVVNTEAFF
clone size: .
J gene: TRBJ1-1
D gene: .
V gene: TRBV6-5

CDR3 protein: CASSAWGDYNEQFF
clone size: once
J gene: TRBJ2-1
D gene: .
V gene: TRBV18

CDR3 protein: CASSFTGGDGYTF
clone size: .
J gene: TRBJ1-2
D gene: TRBD1
V gene: TRBV11-2

CDR3 protein: CASSEGTGGNSPLHF
clone size: .
J gene: TRBJ1-6
D gene: TRBD1
V gene: TRBV6-1

CDR3 protein: CASSPQDSHTDTQYF
clone size: .
J gene: TRBJ2-3
D gene: .
V gene: TRBV18

CDR3 protein: CASSSPTSGSGETQYF
clone size: .
J gene: TRBJ2-5
D gene: TRBD2
V gene: TRBV7-2

CDR3 protein: CASSLKGDRAGELFF
clone size: few
J gene: TRBJ2-2
D gene: TRBD1
V gene: TRBV7-9